Described below is a single T cell receptor (beta chain) sequence and its context. Per the germline V gene, CDR1 is LNHNV and CDR2 is YYDKDF (reference sequence). CDR3 length: 13 amino acids. TCRdb re-called the 5' RACE reads, yielding one record per CDR3 amino acid sequence without DNA. In all, the sample yields 550,000 to 600,000 distinct CDR3 sequences. This record belongs to a study of T cells expressing NK-cell markers. The genes are TRBV15 and TRBJ2-1; the D gene TCRdb calls, TRBD2, cannot be checked with no DNA. The TCR originated in a man aged 18 to 29 in good health. Sequencing input: blood T cells: a sorted CD56 or NKG2C T cell subset, CD4+ or CD8+ T cells, or bulk PBMC T cells (not recorded which). CDR3 region: CATSGREPNEQFF.